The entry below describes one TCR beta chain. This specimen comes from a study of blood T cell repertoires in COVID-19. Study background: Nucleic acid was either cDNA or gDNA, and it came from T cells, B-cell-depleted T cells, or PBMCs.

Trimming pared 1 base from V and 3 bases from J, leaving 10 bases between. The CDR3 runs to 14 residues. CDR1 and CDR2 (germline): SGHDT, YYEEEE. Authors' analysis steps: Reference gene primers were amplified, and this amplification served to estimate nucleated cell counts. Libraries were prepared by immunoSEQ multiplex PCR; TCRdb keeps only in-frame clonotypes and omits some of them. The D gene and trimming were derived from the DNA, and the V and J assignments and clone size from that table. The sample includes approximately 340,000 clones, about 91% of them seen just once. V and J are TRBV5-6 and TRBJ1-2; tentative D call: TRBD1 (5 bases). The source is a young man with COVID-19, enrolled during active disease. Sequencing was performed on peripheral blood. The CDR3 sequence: CASSLSGYYYGYTF. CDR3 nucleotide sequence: TGTGCCAGCAGCTTGTCAGGGTATTACTATGGCTACACCTTC.